This T cell receptor (beta chain) was obtained from a study of patients and donors after allogeneic stem cell transplantation. TCRdb fed the RT-PCR reads into MiXCR, producing one record per CDR3 protein. The table records about 110,000 distinct CDR3 sequences, approximately 40% of them present only once. Germline lookup yields CDR1 LNHNV and CDR2 YYDKDF (reference sequence). CDR3 length: 14 residues. Trimming removed 0 bases from V and 7 bases from J, with 12 bases in between. Input material: blood, either unsorted or a sorted T cell fraction (not recorded which). This TCR came from a human donor who was either an allogeneic HSCT recipient or a stem cell or donor lymphocyte infusion donor (not recorded which). It is not recorded whose cells these are; they may come from a transplant donor. The chain joins TRBV15 to TRBJ1-2; D not certain. CDR3 sequence (DNA): TGTGCCACCAGCAGAGATTTGGGGAATAGTGGCTACACCTTC. This encodes CATSRDLGNSGYTF. The full variable domain, completed using reference TRBV15 and TRBJ1-2, is DAMVIQNPRYQVTQFGKPVTLSCSQTLNHNVMYWYQQKSSQAPKLLFHYYDKDFNNEADTPDNFQSRRPNTSFCFLDIRSPGLGDTAMYLCATSRDLGNSGYTFGSGTRLTVV.